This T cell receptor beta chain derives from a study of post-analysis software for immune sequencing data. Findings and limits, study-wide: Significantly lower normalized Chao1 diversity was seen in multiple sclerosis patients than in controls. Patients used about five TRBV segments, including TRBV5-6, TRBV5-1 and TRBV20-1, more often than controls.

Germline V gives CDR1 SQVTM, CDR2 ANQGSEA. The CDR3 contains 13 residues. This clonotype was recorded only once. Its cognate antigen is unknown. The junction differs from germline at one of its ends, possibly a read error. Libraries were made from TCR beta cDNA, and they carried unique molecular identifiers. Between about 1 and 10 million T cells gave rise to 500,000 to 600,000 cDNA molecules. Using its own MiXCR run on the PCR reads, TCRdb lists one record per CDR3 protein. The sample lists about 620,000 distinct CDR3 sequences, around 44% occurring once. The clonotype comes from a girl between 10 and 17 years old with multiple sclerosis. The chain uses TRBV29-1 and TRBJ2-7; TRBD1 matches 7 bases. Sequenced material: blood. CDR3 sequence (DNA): TGCGGCGTTTCCGGGACAGTCTCCTACGAGCAGTACTTC. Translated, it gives CGVSGTVSYEQYF.